These T cell receptor beta chains were read from a single sample in a study of blood T cell repertoires in COVID-19. Profiling relied on immunoSEQ multiplex PCR, and the TCRdb table lists in-frame clones only, not all of them. Here the sample spans about 270,000 clones, 86% being singletons. Sequenced sample: peripheral blood. These receptors originate from a woman aged 70-85 years with COVID-19, enrolled during active disease. Both conserved end residues are part of each CDR3. The D gene is left open where the match is weak. A clone size is listed for some rows: how often the clone was seen (once, few, many), or a class if it is expanded.

len: 13
j_gene: TRBJ2-1
d_gene: NA
abundance: NA
v_gene: TRBV27
CDR3aa: CASSLGGAAEQFF
CDR3nt: TGTGCCAGCAGTCTAGGAGGGGCCGCTGAGCAGTTCTTC

len: 15
j_gene: TRBJ2-1
d_gene: NA
abundance: NA
v_gene: TRBV2
CDR3aa: CASSGRGGRYNEQFF
CDR3nt: TGTGCCAGCAGTGGGCGGGGAGGTCGCTACAATGAGCAGTTCTTC

len: 13
j_gene: TRBJ2-1
d_gene: NA
abundance: NA
v_gene: TRBV18
CDR3aa: CASSPTTGNEQFF
CDR3nt: TGTGCCAGCTCACCAACTACAGGCAATGAGCAGTTCTTC

len: 15
j_gene: TRBJ2-5
d_gene: TRBD2
abundance: NA
v_gene: TRBV13
CDR3aa: CASSFGGGAQETQYF
CDR3nt: TGTGCCAGCAGCTTCGGCGGGGGGGCTCAAGAGACCCAGTACTTC

len: 13
j_gene: TRBJ1-1
d_gene: NA
abundance: NA
v_gene: TRBV10-1
CDR3aa: CASSEKPNTEAFF
CDR3nt: TGCGCCAGCAGTGAGAAGCCGAACACTGAAGCTTTCTTT

len: 14
j_gene: TRBJ1-3
d_gene: NA
abundance: NA
v_gene: TRBV7-8
CDR3aa: CASSVGSSGNTIYF
CDR3nt: TGTGCCAGCAGCGTTGGGAGCTCTGGAAACACCATATATTTT

len: 14
j_gene: TRBJ1-2
d_gene: TRBD1
abundance: NA
v_gene: TRBV5-4
CDR3aa: CASSPQAGGAGYTF
CDR3nt: TGTGCCAGCAGCCCTCAAGCAGGGGGCGCTGGCTACACCTTC

len: 13
j_gene: TRBJ2-7
d_gene: TRBD1
abundance: NA
v_gene: TRBV27
CDR3aa: CASSLDRTYEQYF
CDR3nt: TGTGCCAGCAGTTTGGACAGGACCTACGAGCAGTACTTC

len: 16
j_gene: TRBJ2-7
d_gene: TRBD2
abundance: NA
v_gene: TRBV7-9
CDR3aa: CASSPRGRGGEYEQYF
CDR3nt: TGTGCCAGCAGCCCCCGGGGGCGGGGGGGCGAGTACGAGCAGTACTTC

len: 14
j_gene: TRBJ1-2
d_gene: TRBD1
abundance: NA
v_gene: TRBV19
CDR3aa: CASTRTGTNYGYTF
CDR3nt: TGTGCCAGTACCCGGACAGGGACTAACTATGGCTACACCTTC

len: 14
j_gene: TRBJ1-1
d_gene: TRBD1
abundance: NA
v_gene: TRBV30
CDR3aa: CAWSVLTGHTEAFF
CDR3nt: TGTGCCTGGAGTGTCCTGACAGGGCACACTGAAGCTTTCTTT

len: 15
j_gene: TRBJ2-5
d_gene: TRBD1
abundance: NA
v_gene: TRBV18
CDR3aa: CASSQQQGIKETQYF
CDR3nt: TGTGCCAGCTCACAGCAACAGGGGATTAAGGAGACCCAGTACTTC

len: 13
j_gene: TRBJ2-7
d_gene: NA
abundance: NA
v_gene: TRBV12-3/TRBV12-4
CDR3aa: CASSSGSPNEQYF
CDR3nt: TGTGCCAGCAGTTCAGGGTCCCCCAACGAGCAGTACTTC

len: 15
j_gene: TRBJ2-5
d_gene: TRBD1
abundance: once
v_gene: TRBV7-2
CDR3aa: CASSSQGLGQETQYF
CDR3nt: TGTGCCAGCAGCTCACAGGGGCTGGGCCAAGAGACCCAGTACTTC

len: 16
j_gene: TRBJ2-2
d_gene: TRBD2
abundance: NA
v_gene: TRBV5-6
CDR3aa: CASSPPPLAGVGELFF
CDR3nt: TGTGCCAGCAGCCCGCCCCCGCTAGCGGGGGTCGGGGAGCTGTTTTTT

len: 16
j_gene: TRBJ1-3
d_gene: TRBD1
abundance: NA
v_gene: TRBV6-5
CDR3aa: CASSYREGASGNTIYF
CDR3nt: TGTGCCAGCAGTTACCGGGAGGGGGCCTCTGGAAACACCATATATTTT

len: 14
j_gene: TRBJ1-4
d_gene: NA
abundance: NA
v_gene: TRBV27
CDR3aa: CASSFSPSGEKLFF
CDR3nt: TGTGCCAGCAGTTTTTCACCGTCGGGGGAAAAACTGTTTTTT

len: 16
j_gene: TRBJ2-5
d_gene: TRBD1
abundance: NA
v_gene: TRBV5-6
CDR3aa: CASSLAEAGGQETQYF
CDR3nt: TGTGCCAGCAGCTTGGCCGAGGCAGGGGGCCAAGAGACCCAGTACTTC

len: 13
j_gene: TRBJ1-4
d_gene: NA
abundance: NA
v_gene: TRBV10-1
CDR3aa: CASSAGVGEKLFF
CDR3nt: TGCGCCAGCAGTGCAGGGGTCGGGGAAAAACTGTTTTTT

len: 17
j_gene: TRBJ1-3
d_gene: TRBD1
abundance: NA
v_gene: TRBV7-8
CDR3aa: CASSFLDREPSGNTIYF
CDR3nt: TGTGCCAGCAGCTTCTTAGACAGGGAGCCCTCTGGAAACACCATATATTTT

len: 15
j_gene: TRBJ2-7
d_gene: NA
abundance: NA
v_gene: TRBV21-1
CDR3aa: CASSKDRTGTYEQYF
CDR3nt: TGTGCCAGCAGCAAAGATAGGACAGGGACCTACGAGCAGTACTTC

len: 11
j_gene: TRBJ1-2
d_gene: NA
abundance: NA
v_gene: TRBV6-1
CDR3aa: CASSEATDYTF
CDR3nt: TGTGCCAGCAGTGAAGCGACAGACTACACCTTC

len: 13
j_gene: TRBJ1-2
d_gene: TRBD1
abundance: NA
v_gene: TRBV14
CDR3aa: CASSHGQGFGYTF
CDR3nt: TGTGCCAGCAGCCACGGACAGGGCTTTGGCTACACCTTC

len: 15
j_gene: TRBJ2-5
d_gene: TRBD1
abundance: NA
v_gene: TRBV10-3
CDR3aa: CAIRARDRAQETQYF
CDR3nt: TGTGCCATCAGAGCCCGGGACAGGGCCCAAGAGACCCAGTACTTC

len: 16
j_gene: TRBJ2-2
d_gene: NA
abundance: once
v_gene: TRBV21-1
CDR3aa: CASTLDRGPGTGELFF
CDR3nt: TGTGCCAGCACCCTAGACAGGGGGCCGGGCACCGGGGAGCTGTTTTTT

len: 15
j_gene: TRBJ1-1
d_gene: TRBD1
abundance: NA
v_gene: TRBV30
CDR3aa: CAWSQDREGGTEAFF
CDR3nt: TGTGCCTGGAGTCAGGACAGGGAAGGGGGCACTGAAGCTTTCTTT

len: 14
j_gene: TRBJ1-1
d_gene: TRBD1
abundance: NA
v_gene: TRBV5-1
CDR3aa: CASSPQGGNTEAFF
CDR3nt: TGCGCCAGCAGCCCTCAGGGGGGGAACACTGAAGCTTTCTTT

len: 16
j_gene: TRBJ1-5
d_gene: TRBD1
abundance: once
v_gene: TRBV28
CDR3aa: CASSFPYRGLGQPQHF
CDR3nt: TGTGCCAGCAGTTTTCCCTACAGGGGGCTAGGGCAGCCCCAGCATTTT

len: 15
j_gene: TRBJ2-7
d_gene: NA
abundance: NA
v_gene: TRBV7-9
CDR3aa: CASRSTGGYSYEQYF
CDR3nt: TGTGCCAGCAGATCTACCGGGGGTTACTCCTACGAGCAGTACTTC

len: 13
j_gene: TRBJ2-7
d_gene: NA
abundance: NA
v_gene: TRBV10-1
CDR3aa: CATSTWATGEQYF
CDR3nt: TGCGCTACTTCAACATGGGCCACGGGGGAGCAGTACTTC

len: 14
j_gene: TRBJ1-4
d_gene: NA
abundance: once
v_gene: TRBV7-9
CDR3aa: CASSPEVTNEKLFF
CDR3nt: TGTGCCAGCAGCCCGGAGGTGACTAATGAAAAACTGTTTTTT

len: 16
j_gene: TRBJ1-2
d_gene: TRBD1
abundance: NA
v_gene: TRBV7-2
CDR3aa: CASSIYPTGAEYGYTF
CDR3nt: TGTGCCAGCAGCATCTACCCGACAGGGGCAGAATATGGCTACACCTTC

len: 15
j_gene: TRBJ1-4
d_gene: TRBD1
abundance: NA
v_gene: TRBV7-6
CDR3aa: CASSGNQGVAEKLFF
CDR3nt: TGTGCCAGCAGCGGCAATCAGGGGGTCGCGGAAAAACTGTTTTTT

len: 13
j_gene: TRBJ1-1
d_gene: NA
abundance: NA
v_gene: TRBV5-1
CDR3aa: CASSTGRNTEAFF
CDR3nt: TGCGCCAGCAGTACAGGGAGGAACACTGAAGCTTTCTTT

len: 12
j_gene: TRBJ1-2
d_gene: NA
abundance: few
v_gene: TRBV29-1
CDR3aa: CSVRGNNYGYTF
CDR3nt: TGCAGCGTTAGGGGCAACAACTATGGCTACACCTTC

len: 14
j_gene: TRBJ2-5
d_gene: NA
abundance: once
v_gene: TRBV10-3
CDR3aa: CVTSRGTNQETQYF
CDR3nt: TGTGTCACTTCCCGGGGGACCAACCAAGAGACCCAGTACTTC

len: 14
j_gene: TRBJ1-1
d_gene: TRBD1
abundance: NA
v_gene: TRBV6-5
CDR3aa: CASIRDRVGVEAFF
CDR3nt: TGTGCCAGCATCCGGGACAGGGTAGGGGTTGAAGCTTTCTTT

len: 13
j_gene: TRBJ2-7
d_gene: NA
abundance: NA
v_gene: TRBV9
CDR3aa: CASSRMGVYEQYF
CDR3nt: TGTGCCAGCAGCCGTATGGGAGTCTACGAGCAGTACTTC

len: 15
j_gene: TRBJ1-6
d_gene: NA
abundance: NA
v_gene: TRBV19
CDR3aa: CASSTTLGYNSPLHF
CDR3nt: TGTGCCAGTAGCACCACTCTAGGCTATAATTCACCCCTCCACTTT

len: 16
j_gene: TRBJ2-3
d_gene: TRBD2
abundance: NA
v_gene: TRBV4-2
CDR3aa: CASSRASGGATDTQYF
CDR3nt: TGTGCCAGCAGCCGAGCTAGCGGGGGGGCGACAGATACGCAGTATTTT

len: 15
j_gene: TRBJ1-5
d_gene: NA
abundance: NA
v_gene: TRBV7-9
CDR3aa: CASSLAPGDPQPQHF
CDR3nt: TGTGCCAGCAGCTTAGCTCCAGGGGACCCCCAGCCCCAGCATTTT

len: 18
j_gene: TRBJ1-5
d_gene: NA
abundance: once
v_gene: TRBV24-1
CDR3aa: CATSDKRGGAGGNQPQHF
CDR3nt: TGTGCCACCAGTGATAAAAGAGGGGGGGCAGGGGGCAATCAGCCCCAGCATTTT

len: 13
j_gene: TRBJ1-1
d_gene: NA
abundance: NA
v_gene: TRBV29-1
CDR3aa: CSVLIGRNTEAFF
CDR3nt: TGCAGCGTCCTAATTGGGAGGAACACTGAAGCTTTCTTT

len: 13
j_gene: TRBJ2-5
d_gene: NA
abundance: NA
v_gene: TRBV6-5
CDR3aa: CASSWTVQETQYF
CDR3nt: TGTGCCAGCAGCTGGACAGTCCAAGAGACCCAGTACTTC

len: 12
j_gene: TRBJ2-7
d_gene: TRBD2
abundance: NA
v_gene: TRBV12-3/TRBV12-4
CDR3aa: CASTNSGGGQYF
CDR3nt: TGTGCCAGCACCAATAGCGGGGGGGGACAGTACTTC

len: 14
j_gene: TRBJ2-5
d_gene: NA
abundance: NA
v_gene: TRBV11-3
CDR3aa: CASSPPGGQETQYF
CDR3nt: TGTGCCAGCAGCCCCCCCGGGGGACAAGAGACCCAGTACTTC

len: 15
j_gene: TRBJ1-6
d_gene: NA
abundance: NA
v_gene: TRBV6-5
CDR3aa: CASKDGQIHNSPLHF
CDR3nt: TGTGCCAGCAAGGACGGACAGATCCATAATTCACCCCTCCACTTT

len: 14
j_gene: TRBJ1-4
d_gene: NA
abundance: NA
v_gene: TRBV6-5
CDR3aa: CASSKGEFLEKLFF
CDR3nt: TGTGCCAGCAGTAAGGGGGAGTTTTTGGAAAAACTGTTTTTT

len: 14
j_gene: TRBJ1-5
d_gene: NA
abundance: NA
v_gene: TRBV28
CDR3aa: CASSQDNSNQPQHF
CDR3nt: TGTGCCAGCAGTCAGGACAATAGCAATCAGCCCCAGCATTTT